Listed below are T cell receptor beta chains from one sample, sequenced in a study of human T cells and chemical hapten exposure. One entry per CDR3 protein results from TCRdb running MiXCR on the RACE reads. Altogether roughly 100,000 distinct CDR3 sequences are present, 30% to 35% being singletons, with the ten largest covering around 2.5%. The material sequenced was whole blood, taken in connection with sensitization to the hapten diphenylcyclopropenone (DPC). These TCRs come from a middle-aged man with alopecia areata. Some clones in this sample may be carry-over from other donors' samples. CDR3s include the opening cysteine and the closing phenylalanine or tryptophan. The D gene is left open where the match is weak. Clone size is not always given. Where it is, it says once, few, many or a class for expanded clones.

. TRBJ2-1 TRBD2 TRBV19 CASSIPSGSPTWQFF TGTGCCAGTAGTATACCCAGCGGGAGCCCCACATGGCAGTTCTTC
few TRBJ2-3 TRBD1 TRBV4-1 CASSPWDSTQYF TGCGCCAGCAGCCCATGGGACAGTACGCAGTATTTT
. TRBJ2-1 TRBD1 TRBV5-4 CASSQGQGNYNEQFF TGTGCCAGCAGCCAGGGACAGGGGAACTACAATGAGCAGTTCTTC
many TRBJ1-1 . TRBV6-6 CASSYTQKAFF TGTGCCAGCAGTTACACTCAGAAAGCTTTCTTT
once TRBJ2-7 . TRBV2 CASSPGLLSYEQYF TGTGCCAGCAGTCCGGGACTCCTCTCCTACGAGCAGTACTTC
few TRBJ2-1 . TRBV20-1 CSARARGLSYNEQFF TGCAGTGCTAGAGCCCGAGGACTTTCCTACAATGAGCAGTTCTTC
. TRBJ1-2 . TRBV18 CASSPLQTDGYTF TGTGCCAGCTCACCCTTACAGACAGATGGCTACACCTTC
. TRBJ2-7 TRBD2 TRBV7-2 CASRSLAGPPYEQYF TGTGCCAGCAGATCACTAGCGGGCCCGCCCTACGAGCAGTACTTC
. TRBJ2-2 TRBD2 TRBV7-6 CASSKSGGPNTGELFF TGTGCCAGCAGTAAATCGGGAGGGCCCAACACCGGGGAGCTGTTTTTT
. TRBJ1-6 . TRBV20-1 CSARGEGNSPLHF TGCAGTGCTAGAGGTGAGGGGAATTCACCCCTCCACTTT
few TRBJ2-3 TRBD2 TRBV6-6 CASSYSKLGLAGVRVHTQYF TGTGCCAGCAGTTACTCGAAGCTGGGACTAGCGGGAGTCCGGGTTCATACGCAGTATTTT
. TRBJ2-5 . TRBV7-9 CASSLTALQETQYF TGTGCCAGCAGCCTCACAGCGTTGCAAGAGACCCAGTACTTC
few TRBJ2-1 TRBD2 TRBV3-1 CASSPGLAGGYNEQFF TGTGCCAGCAGCCCGGGACTAGCGGGAGGGTACAATGAGCAGTTCTTC
. TRBJ1-2 . TRBV7-2 CASSFIVDYGYTF TGTGCCAGCAGCTTCATAGTGGACTATGGCTACACCTTC
. TRBJ1-2 TRBD1 TRBV9 CASSPGTGGVFGYTF TGTGCCAGCAGCCCCGGGACAGGGGGCGTCTTTGGCTACACCTTC
few TRBJ1-5 TRBD1 TRBV12-3/TRBV12-4 CASSLSDRVNQPQHF TGTGCCAGCAGTTTATCGGACAGGGTCAATCAGCCCCAGCATTTT
. TRBJ2-1 TRBD2 TRBV7-2 CASSFGRFDEQFF TGTGCCAGCAGTTTCGGGAGGTTCGATGAGCAGTTCTTC
few TRBJ2-3 . TRBV6-2/TRBV6-3 CASSPLALTSRDTQYF TGTGCCAGCAGTCCCCTCGCCCTGACTAGTAGAGATACGCAGTATTTT
few TRBJ2-5 . TRBV14 CASSGGFGEETQYF TGTGCCAGCAGCGGGGGATTCGGGGAGGAGACCCAGTACTTC
. TRBJ2-1 . TRBV20-1 CSAFDSSIYNEQFF TGCAGTGCGTTTGACTCCTCCATATACAATGAGCAGTTCTTC
few TRBJ2-3 . TRBV7-9 CASSSPEAGDTQYF TGTGCCAGCAGCTCCCCGGAGGCAGGAGATACGCAGTATTTT
once TRBJ1-6 . TRBV5-1 CASSSQEYNSPLHF TGCGCCAGCAGCTCACAGGAATATAATTCACCCCTCCACTTT
few TRBJ2-5 . TRBV7-9 CASSLSLLQETQYF TGTGCCAGCAGCTTATCCCTGCTGCAAGAGACCCAGTACTTC
. TRBJ2-1 . TRBV20-1 CSARHHNEQFF TGCAGTGCTAGACACCACAATGAGCAGTTCTTC
few TRBJ2-3 . TRBV20-1 CSAGSTGRYRVSTDTQYF TGCAGTGCTGGGTCGACGGGGCGGTATAGAGTTAGCACAGATACGCAGTATTTT
. TRBJ1-1 . TRBV12-3/TRBV12-4 CASTEKGSYTEAFF TGTGCCAGCACGGAAAAGGGGTCGTACACTGAAGCTTTCTTT
. TRBJ2-6 . TRBV7-9 CATLLGASGANVLTF TGTGCCACATTATTGGGGGCCTCTGGGGCCAACGTCCTGACTTTC
. TRBJ2-3 TRBD1 TRBV28 CASSSPRQGEFTDTQYF TGTGCCAGCAGTTCACCGAGGCAGGGGGAATTCACAGATACGCAGTATTTT
. TRBJ1-1 . TRBV29-1 CSVDPGGASEAFF TGCAGCGTTGACCCAGGCGGGGCTTCTGAAGCTTTCTTT
few TRBJ1-6 TRBD1 TRBV27 CASSRQGLSPLHF TGTGCCAGCAGTCGACAGGGACTCTCACCCCTCCACTTT
. TRBJ2-7 . TRBV6-2/TRBV6-3 CASSLIAGEQYF TGTGCCAGCAGTTTAATCGCAGGAGAGCAGTACTTC
. TRBJ2-1 TRBD2 TRBV5-4 CASSLGAAGGPPLTLGNEQFF TGTGCCAGCAGCTTGGGGGCGGCGGGAGGGCCTCCCCTTACCCTTGGGAATGAGCAGTTCTTC
. TRBJ2-5 TRBD2 TRBV7-2 CASSLSTSGSKETQYF TGTGCCAGCAGCTTATCTACCAGCGGGAGTAAAGAGACCCAGTACTTC
few TRBJ1-1 TRBD1 TRBV25-1 CASSARTGTEAFF TGTGCCAGCAGTGCTCGGACAGGGACTGAAGCTTTCTTT
few TRBJ2-3 TRBD2 TRBV3-1 CASSPRSSGRPTDTQYF TGTGCCAGCAGCCCGCGGAGTAGCGGGAGACCCACAGATACGCAGTATTTT
. TRBJ2-2 . TRBV10-2 CASSISDFGELFF TGCGCCAGCAGTATCTCTGACTTCGGGGAGCTGTTTTTT
few TRBJ2-1 TRBD1 TRBV7-2 CASTLDRGSNEQFF TGTGCCAGCACCTTGGACAGGGGAAGCAATGAGCAGTTCTTC
. TRBJ2-7 . TRBV6-5 CASRKRDPSYEQYF TGTGCCAGCAGAAAAAGGGACCCTTCCTACGAGCAGTACTTC
. TRBJ1-5 . TRBV6-6 CASSYPWGIGDQPQHF TGTGCCAGCAGTTACCCTTGGGGGATAGGGGATCAGCCCCAGCATTTT
. TRBJ2-7 . TRBV12-3/TRBV12-4 CASSRTGTPLGQYF TGTGCCAGCAGCCGAACCGGGACACCTTTGGGGCAGTACTTC
. TRBJ1-1 TRBD1 TRBV7-2 CASSSGQANTEAFF TGTGCCAGCAGCTCGGGACAGGCGAACACTGAAGCTTTCTTT